The 2 T cell receptor beta chains in this list originate from one sample, sequenced in a study of T cell repertoires in cytomegalovirus infection. No antigen has been assigned to these receptors. One entry per CDR3 protein, called by TCRdb with MiXCR from the reads. Of tens of thousands of distinct CDR3 sequences in the sample, 25% to 30% are singletons; the top ten hold 45% to 75%. Sample: CD8+ T cells from cultured PBMCs, taken from culture after CMV antigen stimulation. The receptors derive from a human donor in good health (CMV status not recorded). Some clones in this sample may be carry-over from other donors' samples.

The chain recombines TRBV7-3 with TRBJ1-6, with 8 bases lining up with TRBD1. Germline V lookup: CDR1 SGHTA, CDR2 FQGTGA. J gave up 6 bases and V 4 bases, and 2 bases lay outside the gene matches. The CDR3 contains 14 residues. The CDR3: CASSSGQGNSPLHF. CDR3 coding DNA: TGTGCCAGCAGCTCTGGACAGGGTAATTCACCCCTCCACTTT.

The chain links TRBV11-2 to TRBJ2-5; TRBD2 might be the D (6 bases). Trimming removed 5 bases at V and 5 bases at J, with 9 bases between. The V gene's germline CDR1 is SGHAT and CDR2 FQNNGV. The CDR3 is made up of 12 amino acids. The CDR3 DNA follows: TGTGCCAGCAGCGAGGGAGGCGAGACCCAGTACTTC. The encoded protein is CASSEGGETQYF.